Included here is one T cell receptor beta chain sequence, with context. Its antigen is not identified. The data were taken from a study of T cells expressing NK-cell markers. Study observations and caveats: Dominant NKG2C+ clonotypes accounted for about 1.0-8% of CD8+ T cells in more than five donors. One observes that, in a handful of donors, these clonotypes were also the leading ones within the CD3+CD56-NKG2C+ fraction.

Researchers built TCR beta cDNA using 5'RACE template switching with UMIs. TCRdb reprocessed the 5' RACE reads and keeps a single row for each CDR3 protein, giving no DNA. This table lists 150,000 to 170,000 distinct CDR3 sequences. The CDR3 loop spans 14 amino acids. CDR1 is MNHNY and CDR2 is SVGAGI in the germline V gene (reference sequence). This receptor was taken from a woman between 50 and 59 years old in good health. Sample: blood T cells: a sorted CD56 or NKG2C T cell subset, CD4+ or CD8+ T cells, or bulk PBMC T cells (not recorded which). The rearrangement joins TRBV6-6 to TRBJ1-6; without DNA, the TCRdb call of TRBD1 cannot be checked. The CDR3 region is CASSKGVRDSPLHF.